These 19 T cell receptor beta chains were sequenced from one sample in a study of shared clonotypes between healthy human individuals. Some clones are missing from TCRdb's copy, which holds only in-frame ones; the method was immunoSEQ multiplex PCR. The data contain 2,500,000 or so clones, about 92% of them seen just once; the ten biggest clones take up 0.13% to 0.15%. Material for sequencing was naive CD4+ T cells sorted from blood. Subset specified: CD45RA+ positively selected. These receptors came from a young man in good health.

The V gene is TRBV11-2, the J gene TRBJ2-1; TRBD2 matches 9 bases. Germline lookup yields CDR1 SGHAT and CDR2 FQNNGV. The CDR3 runs 14 residues. V gave up 5 bases and J gave up 10 bases; unmatched junction bases: 9. The CDR3 here is CASSLASGKGEQFF. The DNA for the CDR3 is TGTGCCAGCAGCCTGGCTAGCGGGAAAGGGGAGCAGTTCTTC.

The V call is TRBV29-1, the J call TRBJ2-7, with a weak D call TRBD1 (6 bases). The ends were cut back, 4 bases at V and 2 bases at J, with 12 bases in the middle. CDR1 is SQVTM, CDR2 ANQGSEA, per germline. There are 13 residues in the CDR3. The CDR3: CSVGTVQPYEQYF. CDR3 in DNA: TGCAGCGTTGGGACAGTTCAACCCTACGAGCAGTACTTC.

This chain uses TRBV15 with TRBJ2-1; D gene uncertain. The V gene lost 8 bases and the J gene lost 0 bases, with 17 bases spanning the gap. CDR1 and CDR2 (germline): LNHNV, YYDKDF (reference sequence). The CDR3 is 16 amino acids. In DNA form, the CDR3 reads TGTGCCACCGCAGGAAAAAGGCCCAGCTCCTACAATGAGCAGTTCTTC. Translating it yields CATAGKRPSSYNEQFF.

V gene TRBV5-1 combines with J gene TRBJ1-6; 10 nucleotides agree with TRBD1. With V trimmed by 3 bases and J by 7 bases, 7 bases remained unmatched. CDR1 is SGHRS, CDR2 YFSETQ, per germline. There are 16 residues in the CDR3. The CDR3 DNA is TGCGCCAGCAGCTGGGACGGGACAGGGGTAAATTCACCCCTCCACTTT. Its translation: CASSWDGTGVNSPLHF.

This clone was counted a few times. This CDR3 is also generated by other DNA sequences in the sample. This chain uses TRBV19 with TRBJ1-5; D call uncertain. The germline V gene encodes CDR1 LNHDA and CDR2 SQIVND (reference sequence). CDR3 length: 13 amino acids. Trimming left V 4 bases short and J 2 bases short, with 6 bases between. The CDR3 sequence: CASSTPGNQPQHF. The CDR3 coding sequence is TGTGCCAGTAGTACCCCGGGCAATCAGCCCCAGCATTTT.

The rearrangement links TRBV7-2 to TRBJ2-7, with 10 bases aligning to TRBD2. The germline V gene encodes CDR1 SGHTA and CDR2 FQGNSA. The CDR3 runs 15 residues. J gave up 2 bases and V 3 bases, and 4 bases lay outside the gene matches. The CDR3 nucleotides are TGTGCCAGCAGCTTCTCTAGCGGGAGTCCCTACGAGCAGTACTTC. Residues: CASSFSSGSPYEQYF.

This chain uses TRBV19 with TRBJ2-3, with 14 bases lining up with TRBD2. CDR1 and CDR2 (germline): LNHDA, SQIVND (reference sequence). This CDR3 contains 20 residues. Trimming cost V 4 bases and J 0 bases; bases outside gene matches: 12. As DNA, the CDR3 is TGTGCCAGTAGTACTACGGGACTAGCGGGAGAGTCTATTAGCACAGATACGCAGTATTTT. It encodes CASSTTGLAGESISTDTQYF.

The sample holds a few counts of this clone. The chain is built from TRBV6-5 and TRBJ1-1; no reliable D call. The CDR3 loop spans 9 amino acids. Germline CDR1 reads MNHEY; CDR2 reads SVGAGI. V was cut by 7 bases and J by 11 bases, with 8 bases left in between. CDR3 in DNA: TGTGCCAGCACCACCTTCGCTTTCTTT. This gives the protein CASTTFAFF.

Concerning this clone itself: Other nucleotide sequences in the sample specify the same CDR3. V and J are TRBV29-1 and TRBJ2-7; 7 positions match TRBD1. With V trimmed by 5 bases and J by 3 bases, 4 bases remained unmatched. Germline V gives CDR1 SQVTM, CDR2 ANQGSEA. This CDR3 comprises 12 residues. The CDR3 DNA is TGCAGCGTTCGAAGGGACAGCTACGAGCAGTACTTC. Amino acids: CSVRRDSYEQYF.

The chain has TRBV19 and TRBJ2-1; TRBD2 aligns across 9 bases. CDR3 length: 18 residues. Germline V gene data show CDR1 as LNHDA and CDR2 as SQIVND (reference sequence). The V and J ends lost 2 bases and 4 bases, in that order; junction bases with no gene match: 12. Here the CDR3 reads CASSILAGIPSQYNEQFF. The CDR3 DNA sequence: TGTGCCAGTAGTATACTAGCGGGAATCCCGTCACAATACAATGAGCAGTTCTTC.

The chain carries TRBV5-1 and TRBJ2-4, with D tentatively TRBD2 (6 bases). V was clipped by 3 bases and J by 1 base, with 8 bases between them. The CDR3 totals 14 residues. The germline V gene has CDR1 SGHRS and CDR2 YFSETQ. The CDR3 DNA follows: TGCGCCAGCAGCTCTGGGGGGGCCAAAAACATTCAGTACTTC. It codes for CASSSGGAKNIQYF.

As regards this clone: Distinct nucleotide sequences in the sample also encode this CDR3. V gene TRBV27 combines with J gene TRBJ1-1; D not certain. V dropped 3 bases and J dropped 1 base, with 3 bases sitting between them. The germline gives CDR1 MNHEY, CDR2 SMNVEV (reference sequence). The CDR3 covers 12 residues. Written as DNA, the CDR3 is TGTGCCAGCAGTTTTGGGAACACTGAAGCTTTCTTT. It yields the protein CASSFGNTEAFF.

This chain connects TRBV6-1 to TRBJ2-3; 9 nucleotides agree with TRBD2. J was trimmed by 0 bases and V by 4 bases; bases with no gene match: 8. CDR1 is MNHNS, CDR2 SASEGT, per germline. CDR3 length: 17 residues. The CDR3 DNA sequence: TGTGCCAGCAGTGTTAGCGGGAGCGGTCGCAGCACAGATACGCAGTATTTT. Its protein product is CASSVSGSGRSTDTQYF.

For this clone: At one boundary the junction diverges from the germline segment, which might be a read error. The same CDR3 also results from other DNA sequences found in this sample. The chain is built from TRBV7-2 and TRBJ2-1; the D gene is possibly TRBD1 (7 bases). The CDR3 has 14 amino acids. Looked up from germline, CDR1 is SGHTA and CDR2 is FQGNSA. The DNA for the CDR3 is TGTGCCAGCAGCCTAGCAGGGGGGATCGATGAGCAGTTCTTC. Protein sequence: CASSLAGGIDEQFF. The entire variable domain, with the rest obtained from reference TRBV7-2 and TRBJ2-1, is as follows: GAGVSQSPSNKVTEKGKDVELRCDPISGHTALYWYRQSLGQGLEFLIYFQGNSAPDKSGLPSDRFSAERTGGSVSTLTIQRTQQEDSAVYLCASSLAGGIDEQFFGPGTRLTVL.

J is TRBJ2-6 and V is TRBV7-9; 8 positions match TRBD1. This CDR3 is 18 amino acids long. Losses at the gene ends were 8 bases for V and 0 bases for J; bases not matched to a gene: 12. CDR1 and CDR2 from the germline V gene are SEHNR and FQNEAQ (reference sequence). The chain's CDR3 is CASLQGAGVFSGANVLTF. The CDR3 DNA reads TGTGCCAGCCTCCAGGGGGCTGGGGTCTTCTCTGGGGCCAACGTCCTGACTTTC.

This chain joins TRBV6-6 and TRBJ2-4; 8 positions match TRBD1. Germline assignment: CDR1 MNHNY and CDR2 SVGAGI (reference sequence). V was clipped by 6 bases and J by 2 bases; unmatched bases: 6. The CDR3 sequence is 15 residues long. The CDR3 loop reads CASSLDRGPKNIQYF. CDR3 sequence (DNA): TGTGCCAGCAGCCTAGACAGGGGTCCCAAAAACATTCAGTACTTC.

This clone was detected once. The chain employs TRBV5-5 and TRBJ1-4, with D unclear. Trimming shortened V by 3 bases and J by 8 bases, and 23 bases separated the two germline ends. Germline CDR1 SGHKS, CDR2 YYEKEE (reference sequence). The CDR3 spans 17 residues. This CDR3 is CASSSGPSGGSYEKLFF. As DNA, the CDR3 is TGTGCCAGCAGCTCTGGACCTAGCGGTGGGTCTTACGAAAAACTGTTTTTT.

On this clone: The sample carries other DNA sequences with the same CDR3. The chain carries TRBV6-5 and TRBJ1-6; TRBD1 agrees at 9 bases. V gave up 6 bases and J gave up 7 bases; unmatched junction bases: 4. This CDR3 spans 14 amino acids. The germline CDR1 and CDR2 sequences are MNHEY and SVGAGI. In DNA, the CDR3 is TGTGCCAGCAGAGCCGGGACAGGGAATTCACCCCTCCACTTT. It specifies CASRAGTGNSPLHF.

The V and J genes are TRBV18 and TRBJ2-5; D not certain. The CDR3 runs 15 residues. Per germline, CDR1 KGHSH and CDR2 LQKENI. Trimming took off 3 bases at V and 9 bases at J, with 20 bases between the two ends. DNA for the CDR3: TGTGCCAGCTCACCGATAAGCGAGAGCTCATGGTCCCAGTACTTC. It encodes CASSPISESSWSQYF.